This TCR beta chain was obtained from a study of T-cell memory formation after mild COVID-19. TCRdb re-called the 5' RACE reads through MiXCR, storing one row per CDR3 protein. The table records some 160,000 distinct CDR3 sequences, 10% to 15% of them present only once. Trimming took off 4 bases at V and 4 bases at J, with 14 bases between the two ends. This CDR3 contains 14 residues. Germline loops: CDR1 SGHNT, CDR2 YYREEE (reference sequence). The source of this sequence is a man aged 18 to 30 who had mild COVID-19 (a few samples of this study predate the infection). Cell type and time point are not known. V usage is TRBV5-4 and J usage is TRBJ1-2; tentatively, D is TRBD1 (5 bases). Sequencing used PBMCs or a T cell subset sorted from them (not recorded which). In DNA, the CDR3 is TGTGCCAGCAGCGAGATTCAGGGTACCTATGGCTACACCTTC. Protein: CASSEIQGTYGYTF.